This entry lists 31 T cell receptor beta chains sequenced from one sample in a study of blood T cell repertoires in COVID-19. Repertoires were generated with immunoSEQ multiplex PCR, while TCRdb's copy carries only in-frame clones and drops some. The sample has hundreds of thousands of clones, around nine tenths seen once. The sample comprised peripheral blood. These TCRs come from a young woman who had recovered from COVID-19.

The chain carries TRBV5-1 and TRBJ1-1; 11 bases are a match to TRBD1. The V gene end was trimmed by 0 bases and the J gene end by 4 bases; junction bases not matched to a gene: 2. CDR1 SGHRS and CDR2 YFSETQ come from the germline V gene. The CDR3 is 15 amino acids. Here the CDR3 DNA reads TGCGCCAGCAGCTTGGAAGGACAGGGGGCCACTGAAGCTTTCTTT. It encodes CASSLEGQGATEAFF. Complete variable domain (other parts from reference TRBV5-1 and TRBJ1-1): KAGVTQTPRYLIKTRGQQVTLSCSPISGHRSVSWYQQTPGQGLQFLFEYFSETQRNKGNFPGRFSGRQFSNSRSEMNVSTLELGDSALYLCASSLEGQGATEAFFGQGTRLTVV.

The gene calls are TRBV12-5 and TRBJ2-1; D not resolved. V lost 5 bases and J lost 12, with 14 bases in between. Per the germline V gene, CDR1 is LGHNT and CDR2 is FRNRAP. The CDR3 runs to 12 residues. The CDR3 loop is CASGPNRAWQFF. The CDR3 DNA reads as TGTGCTAGTGGTCCCAACCGAGCGTGGCAGTTCTTC.

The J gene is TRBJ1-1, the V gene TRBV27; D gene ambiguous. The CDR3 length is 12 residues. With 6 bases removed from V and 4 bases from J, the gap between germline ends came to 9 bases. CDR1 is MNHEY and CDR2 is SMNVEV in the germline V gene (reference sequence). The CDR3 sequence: CASRRSSTEAFF. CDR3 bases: TGTGCCAGCAGGAGGAGTAGCACTGAAGCTTTCTTT.

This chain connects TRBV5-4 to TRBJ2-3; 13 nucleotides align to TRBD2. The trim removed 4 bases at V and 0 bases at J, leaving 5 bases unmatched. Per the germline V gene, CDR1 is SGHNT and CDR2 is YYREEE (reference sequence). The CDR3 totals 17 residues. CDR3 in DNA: TGTGCCAGCAGCGGACTAGCGGGAGAGACTAGCACAGATACGCAGTATTTT. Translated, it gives CASSGLAGETSTDTQYF.

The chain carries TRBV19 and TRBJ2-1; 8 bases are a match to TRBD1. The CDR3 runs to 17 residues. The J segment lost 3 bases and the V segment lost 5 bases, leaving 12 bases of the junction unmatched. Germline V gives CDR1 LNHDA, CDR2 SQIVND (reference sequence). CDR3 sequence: CASSPDVRTGFYNEQFF. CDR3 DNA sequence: TGTGCCAGTAGTCCAGATGTGCGGACAGGGTTCTACAATGAGCAGTTCTTC.

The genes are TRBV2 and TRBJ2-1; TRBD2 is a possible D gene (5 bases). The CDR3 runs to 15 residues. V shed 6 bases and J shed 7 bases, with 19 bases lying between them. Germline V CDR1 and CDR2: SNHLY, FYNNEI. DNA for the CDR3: TGTGCCAGCAGCCCCCCGGTAGAAGCGGTAAATGAGCAGTTCTTC. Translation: CASSPPVEAVNEQFF.

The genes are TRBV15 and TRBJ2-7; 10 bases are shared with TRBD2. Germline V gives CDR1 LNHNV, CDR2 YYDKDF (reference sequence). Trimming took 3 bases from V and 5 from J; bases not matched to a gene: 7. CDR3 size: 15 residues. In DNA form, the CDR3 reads TGTGCCACCAGCAGCCGGCGTAGCGGGAGGAACGAGCAGTACTTC. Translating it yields CATSSRRSGRNEQYF.

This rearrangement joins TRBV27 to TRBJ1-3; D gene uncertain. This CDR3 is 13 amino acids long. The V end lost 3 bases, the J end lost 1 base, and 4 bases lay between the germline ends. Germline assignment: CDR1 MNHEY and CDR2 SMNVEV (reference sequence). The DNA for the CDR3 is TGTGCCAGCAGTTTGCGGTCTGGAAACACCATATATTTT. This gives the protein CASSLRSGNTIYF.

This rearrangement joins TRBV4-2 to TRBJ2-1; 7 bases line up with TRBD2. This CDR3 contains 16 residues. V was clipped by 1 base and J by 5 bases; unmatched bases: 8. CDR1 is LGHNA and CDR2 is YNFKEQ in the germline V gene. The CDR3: CASSQGGGRLDNEQFF. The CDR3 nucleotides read TGTGCCAGCAGCCAAGGGGGCGGGAGATTAGACAATGAGCAGTTCTTC.

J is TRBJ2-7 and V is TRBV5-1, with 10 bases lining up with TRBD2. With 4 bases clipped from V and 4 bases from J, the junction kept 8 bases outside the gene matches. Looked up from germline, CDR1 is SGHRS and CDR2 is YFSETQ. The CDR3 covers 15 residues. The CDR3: CASSPLAGVDYEQYF. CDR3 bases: TGCGCCAGCAGCCCGCTAGCGGGAGTAGATTACGAGCAGTACTTC. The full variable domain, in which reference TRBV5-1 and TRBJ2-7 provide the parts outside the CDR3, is KAGVTQTPRYLIKTRGQQVTLSCSPISGHRSVSWYQQTPGQGLQFLFEYFSETQRNKGNFPGRFSGRQFSNSRSEMNVSTLELGDSALYLCASSPLAGVDYEQYFGPGTRLTVT.

CDR3 sequence (DNA): TGTGCCAGTAGTGCGACAGGGGGACCCTACAATGAGCAGTTCTTC. It encodes CASSATGGPYNEQFF. The rearrangement joins TRBV19 to TRBJ2-1; 9 positions agree with TRBD1. V shed 5 bases and J 2 bases; nucleotides not matched to a gene: 4. CDR3 length: 15 amino acids. Germline loops: CDR1 LNHDA, CDR2 SQIVND (reference sequence). The variable domain in full, with the rest retrieved from reference TRBV19 and TRBJ2-1, is DGGITQSPKYLFRKEGQNVTLSCEQNLNHDAMYWYRQDPGQGLRLIYYSQIVNDFQKGDIAEGYSVSREKKESFPLTVTSAQKNPTAFYLCASSATGGPYNEQFFGPGTRLTVL.

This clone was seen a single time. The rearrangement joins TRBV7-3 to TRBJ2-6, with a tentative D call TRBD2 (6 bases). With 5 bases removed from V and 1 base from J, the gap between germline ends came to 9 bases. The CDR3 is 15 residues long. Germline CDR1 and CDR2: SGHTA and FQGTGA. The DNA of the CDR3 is TGTGCCAGCAGCCCGGGAGTGTCTGGGGCCAACGTCCTGACTTTC. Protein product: CASSPGVSGANVLTF.

The DNA for the CDR3 is TGTGCCAGCAGCGCAGAATTTACAGGGGGCGACGGCTACACCTTC. Amino acid sequence: CASSAEFTGGDGYTF. This chain uses TRBV9 with TRBJ1-2; the match to TRBD1 covers 9 bases. Germline V lookup: CDR1 SGDLS, CDR2 YYNGEE. The CDR3 has 15 residues. With V trimmed by 3 bases and J by 8 bases, 11 bases remained unmatched.

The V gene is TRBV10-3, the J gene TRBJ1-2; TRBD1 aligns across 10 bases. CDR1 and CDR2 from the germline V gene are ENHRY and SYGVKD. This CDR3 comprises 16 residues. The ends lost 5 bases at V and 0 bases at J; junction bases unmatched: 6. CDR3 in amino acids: CAISFDRGLSNYGYTF. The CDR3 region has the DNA TGTGCCATCAGTTTTGACAGGGGGCTCTCTAACTATGGCTACACCTTC.

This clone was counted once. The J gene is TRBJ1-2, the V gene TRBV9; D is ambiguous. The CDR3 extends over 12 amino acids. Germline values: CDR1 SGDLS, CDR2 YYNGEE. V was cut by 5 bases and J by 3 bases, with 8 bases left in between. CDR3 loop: CASRDTYYGYTF. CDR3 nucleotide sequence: TGTGCCAGCAGAGACACCTACTATGGCTACACCTTC.

The CDR3 nucleotides read TGTGCCAGCAGCCCGGGGGGGACAACCTACAATGAGCAGTTCTTC. This encodes CASSPGGTTYNEQFF. The J gene is TRBJ2-1, the V gene TRBV5-4; the match to TRBD2 covers 8 bases. This CDR3 has 15 amino acids. CDR1 is SGHNT, CDR2 YYREEE, per germline (reference sequence). V was clipped by 4 bases and J by 2 bases; unmatched bases: 5.

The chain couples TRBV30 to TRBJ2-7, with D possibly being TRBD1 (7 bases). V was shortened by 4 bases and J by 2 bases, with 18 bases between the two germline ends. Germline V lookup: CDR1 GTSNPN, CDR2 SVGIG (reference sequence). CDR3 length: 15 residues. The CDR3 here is CAWNEIGGGPYEQYF. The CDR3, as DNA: TGTGCCTGGAATGAAATAGGAGGGGGCCCCTACGAGCAGTACTTC.

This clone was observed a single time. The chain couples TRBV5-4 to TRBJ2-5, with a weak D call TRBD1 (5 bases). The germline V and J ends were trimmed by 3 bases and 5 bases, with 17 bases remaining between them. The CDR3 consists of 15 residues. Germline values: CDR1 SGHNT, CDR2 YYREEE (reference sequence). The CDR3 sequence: CASSSLPGLGETQYF. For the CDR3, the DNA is TGTGCCAGCAGCTCCCTCCCAGGGTTAGGGGAGACCCAGTACTTC.

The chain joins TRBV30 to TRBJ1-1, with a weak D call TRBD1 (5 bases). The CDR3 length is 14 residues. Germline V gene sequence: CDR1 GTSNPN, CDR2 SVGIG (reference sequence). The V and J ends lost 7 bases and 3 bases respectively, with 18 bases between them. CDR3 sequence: CASPRGVADTEAFF. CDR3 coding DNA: TGTGCCTCCCCCCGGGGGGTCGCGGACACTGAAGCTTTCTTT.

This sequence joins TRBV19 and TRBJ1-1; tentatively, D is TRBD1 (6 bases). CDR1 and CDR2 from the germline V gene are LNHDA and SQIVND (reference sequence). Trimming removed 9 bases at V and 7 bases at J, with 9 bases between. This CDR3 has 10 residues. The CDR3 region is CASQDSEAFF. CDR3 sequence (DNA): TGTGCCAGCCAGGACAGTGAAGCTTTCTTT.

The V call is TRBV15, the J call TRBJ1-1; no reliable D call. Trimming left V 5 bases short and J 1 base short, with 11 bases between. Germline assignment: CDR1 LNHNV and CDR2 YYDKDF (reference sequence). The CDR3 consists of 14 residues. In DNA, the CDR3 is TGTGCCACCAGCGGAACAGTGGAGAACACTGAAGCTTTCTTT. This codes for CATSGTVENTEAFF.

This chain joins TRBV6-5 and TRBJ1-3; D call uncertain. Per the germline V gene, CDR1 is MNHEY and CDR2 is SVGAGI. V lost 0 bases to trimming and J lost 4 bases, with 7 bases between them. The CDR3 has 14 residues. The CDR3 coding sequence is TGTGCCAGCAGTTACTCGAGGAAGGGAAACACCATATATTTT. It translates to CASSYSRKGNTIYF.

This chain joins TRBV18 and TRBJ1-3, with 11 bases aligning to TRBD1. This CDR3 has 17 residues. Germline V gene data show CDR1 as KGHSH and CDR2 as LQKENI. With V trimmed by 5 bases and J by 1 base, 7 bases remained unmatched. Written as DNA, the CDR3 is TGTGCCAGCTCAGAGGACAGGGGGCTCCAATCTGGAAACACCATATATTTT. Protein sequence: CASSEDRGLQSGNTIYF.

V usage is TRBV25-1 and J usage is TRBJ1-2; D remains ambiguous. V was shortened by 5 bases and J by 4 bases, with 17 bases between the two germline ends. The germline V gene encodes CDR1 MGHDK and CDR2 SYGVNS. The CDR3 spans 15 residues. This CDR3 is CASSPRGSPGYGYTF. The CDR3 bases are TGTGCCAGCAGTCCCCGGGGTTCCCCTGGCTATGGCTACACCTTC.

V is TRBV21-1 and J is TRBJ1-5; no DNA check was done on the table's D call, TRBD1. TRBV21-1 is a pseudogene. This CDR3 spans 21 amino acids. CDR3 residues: CASKLHPVQQRVSRAPQPQHF. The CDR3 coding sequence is TGTGCCAGCAAACTACACCCCGTCCAGCAACGTGTGAGCAGGGCCCCTCAGCCCCAGCATTTT.

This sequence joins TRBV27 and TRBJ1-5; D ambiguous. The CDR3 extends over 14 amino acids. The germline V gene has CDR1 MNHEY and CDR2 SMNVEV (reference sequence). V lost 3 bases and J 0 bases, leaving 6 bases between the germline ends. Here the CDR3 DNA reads TGTGCCAGCAGTTTCGCAGATAGCAATCAGCCCCAGCATTTT. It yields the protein CASSFADSNQPQHF.

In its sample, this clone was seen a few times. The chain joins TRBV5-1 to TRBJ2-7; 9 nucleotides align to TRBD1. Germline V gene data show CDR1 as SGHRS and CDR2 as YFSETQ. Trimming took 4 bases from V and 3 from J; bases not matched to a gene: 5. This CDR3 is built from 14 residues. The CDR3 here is CASSPVTGGYEQYF. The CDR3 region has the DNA TGCGCCAGCAGCCCGGTGACAGGGGGCTACGAGCAGTACTTC.

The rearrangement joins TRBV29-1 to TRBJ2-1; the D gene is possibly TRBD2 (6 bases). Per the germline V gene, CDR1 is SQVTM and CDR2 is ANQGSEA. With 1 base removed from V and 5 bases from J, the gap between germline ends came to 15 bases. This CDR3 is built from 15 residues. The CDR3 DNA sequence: TGCAGCGTTGAAGGTTGGGGGGTCGTCCACAATGAGCAGTTCTTC. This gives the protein CSVEGWGVVHNEQFF.

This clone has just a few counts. The CDR3 loop reads CASGTGVDTDTQYF. The CDR3 DNA follows: TGTGCCAGTGGGACAGGGGTTGACACAGATACGCAGTATTTT. The chain uses TRBV6-5 and TRBJ2-3; 10 bases match TRBD1. This CDR3 region has 14 residues. Germline V gene data show CDR1 as MNHEY and CDR2 as SVGAGI. J lost 2 bases, V lost 9 bases, and 5 bases had no gene match.

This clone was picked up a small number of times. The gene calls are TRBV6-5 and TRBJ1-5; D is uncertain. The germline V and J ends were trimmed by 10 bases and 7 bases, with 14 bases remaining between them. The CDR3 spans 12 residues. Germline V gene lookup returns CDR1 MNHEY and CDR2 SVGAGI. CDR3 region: CATQPQAQPQHF. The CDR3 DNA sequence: TGTGCCACACAACCTCAGGCGCAGCCCCAGCATTTT.

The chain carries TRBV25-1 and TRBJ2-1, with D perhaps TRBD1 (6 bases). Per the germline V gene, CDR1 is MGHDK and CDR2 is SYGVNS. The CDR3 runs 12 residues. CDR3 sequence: CTTGTSYNEQFF. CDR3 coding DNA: TGTACTACGGGGACATCTTACAATGAGCAGTTCTTC. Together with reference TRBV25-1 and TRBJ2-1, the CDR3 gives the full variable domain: EADIYQTPRYLVIGTGKKITLECSQTMGHDKMYWYQQDPGMELHLIHYSYGVNSTEKGDLSSESTVSRIRTEHFPLTLESARPSHTSQYLCTTGTSYNEQFFGPGTRLTVL.